The source of this T cell receptor beta chain is a study of T cells in Graves' hyperthyroidism and ophthalmopathy. Overall study findings and caveats: The blood repertoire included most of the expanded thyroid clonotypes above 0.001. The model predicted ophthalmopathy a median roughly six months before onset.

Exclusion followed for patients with uncontrolled infection, other autoimmune disease, pregnancy or lactation. Clinical symptoms, serum thyroxine and TRAb, thyroid ultrasound and orbital computed tomography were used for the diagnoses. Germline assignment: CDR1 SGHTS and CDR2 YDEGEE. After removal of 4 bases from V and 7 bases from J, the junction contained 11 bases not matched to a gene. The CDR3 loop spans 16 amino acids. This clonotype was seen many times. Antigen specificity is unknown. What was amplified from RNA transcripts were TCR beta CDR3 regions. A first-round RT-PCR of the TCR CDR3 used the HTBI primer set. TCRdb reprocessed the multiplex PCR reads via MiXCR and lists one record per CDR3 protein. This table has roughly 300,000 distinct CDR3 sequences, roughly 18% appearing once.

The V gene is TRBV5-8, the J gene TRBJ2-1, with 10 bases aligning to TRBD1. The material sequenced was blood. This TCR was sampled from a woman aged 45-60 years with Graves' hyperthyroidism. For the CDR3, the DNA is TGTGCCAGCAGCCCTTGGGCCGGACAGGGGGGGAATGAGCAGTTCTTC. Translated: CASSPWAGQGGNEQFF.